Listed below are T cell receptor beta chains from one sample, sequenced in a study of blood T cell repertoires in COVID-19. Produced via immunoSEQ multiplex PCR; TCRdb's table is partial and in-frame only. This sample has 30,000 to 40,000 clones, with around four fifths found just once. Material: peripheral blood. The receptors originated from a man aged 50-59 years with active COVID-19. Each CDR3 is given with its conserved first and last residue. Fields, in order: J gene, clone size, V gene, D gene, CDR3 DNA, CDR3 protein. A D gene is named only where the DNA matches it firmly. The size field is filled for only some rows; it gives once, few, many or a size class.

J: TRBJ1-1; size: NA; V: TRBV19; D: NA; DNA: TGTGCCAGTGGACACAGGAACACTGAAGCTTTCTTT; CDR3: CASGHRNTEAFF
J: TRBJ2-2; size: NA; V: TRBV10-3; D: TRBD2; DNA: TGTGCCATCAGTGACGGCGGGGGGAACACCGGGGAGCTGTTTTTT; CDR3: CAISDGGGNTGELFF
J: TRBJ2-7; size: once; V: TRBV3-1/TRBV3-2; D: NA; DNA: TGTGCCAGCAGCCGAAGAACAGGGACCGGTGGCTACGAGCAGTACTTC; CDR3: CASSRRTGTGGYEQYF
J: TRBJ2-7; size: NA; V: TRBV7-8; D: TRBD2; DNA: TGTGCCAGCAGCTTAGTTGTAGGTGGCGGGAGCGGGTCCTACGAGCAGTACTTC; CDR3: CASSLVVGGGSGSYEQYF
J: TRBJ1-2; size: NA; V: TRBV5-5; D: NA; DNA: TGTGCCAGCAGCTTGGAGCCCCCACGCTACACCTTC; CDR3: CASSLEPPRYTF
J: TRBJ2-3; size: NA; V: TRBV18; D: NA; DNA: TGTGCCAGCTCACCAACAGGCAACCCGCAGTATTTT; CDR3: CASSPTGNPQYF
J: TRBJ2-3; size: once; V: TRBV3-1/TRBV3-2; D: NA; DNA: TGTGCCAGCAGCCAAGCCCCTAGCACAGATACGCAGTATTTT; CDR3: CASSQAPSTDTQYF
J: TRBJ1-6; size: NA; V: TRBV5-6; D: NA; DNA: TGTGCCAGCAGCATTCGGGGCTCCTATAATTCACCCCTCCACTTT; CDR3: CASSIRGSYNSPLHF
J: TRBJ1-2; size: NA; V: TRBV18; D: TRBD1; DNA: TGTGCCAGCTCATCGACAGGGACTGGGGGCTACACCTTC; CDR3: CASSSTGTGGYTF
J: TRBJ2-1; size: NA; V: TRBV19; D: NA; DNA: TGTGCCAGTACCCAGCAGGGGTTGGTAGCGGGTAAGGATGAGCAGTTCTTC; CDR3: CASTQQGLVAGKDEQFF
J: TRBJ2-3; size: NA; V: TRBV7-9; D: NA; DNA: TGTGCCAGCAAAAGACAGCGCACAGATACGCAGTATTTT; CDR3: CASKRQRTDTQYF
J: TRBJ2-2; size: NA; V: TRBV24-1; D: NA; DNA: TGTGCCACCAGTGGGGGAGTAACCGGGGAGCTGTTTTTT; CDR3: CATSGGVTGELFF
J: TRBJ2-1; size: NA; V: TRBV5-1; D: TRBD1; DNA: TGCGCCAGCAGCTTGGGGACAGGGGGGAATGAGCAGTTCTTC; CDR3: CASSLGTGGNEQFF
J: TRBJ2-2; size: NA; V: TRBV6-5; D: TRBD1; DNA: TGTGCCAGCAGTTACTCGACAGGGGGGAGTGCCGGGGAGCTGTTTTTT; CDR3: CASSYSTGGSAGELFF
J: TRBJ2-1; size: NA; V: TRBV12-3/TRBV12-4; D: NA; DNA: TGTGCCAGCAGTTTGGGAGGTAATGAGCAGTTCTTC; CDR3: CASSLGGNEQFF
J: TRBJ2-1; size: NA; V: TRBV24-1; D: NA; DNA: TGTGCCACCAGTAATCTCGGGACTTCCAATGAGCAGTTCTTC; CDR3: CATSNLGTSNEQFF
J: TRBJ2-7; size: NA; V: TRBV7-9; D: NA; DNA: TGTGCCAGCAGCCCCCGGGTGGGAGGCTACGAGCAGTACTTC; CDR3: CASSPRVGGYEQYF
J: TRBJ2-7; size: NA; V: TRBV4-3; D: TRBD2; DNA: TGCGCCAGCAGCCAAGTCTCGGGGCCGGGAGGCTCCTACGAGCAGTACTTC; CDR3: CASSQVSGPGGSYEQYF
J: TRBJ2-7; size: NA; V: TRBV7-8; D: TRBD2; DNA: TGTGCCAGCAGCTCTACCGGTTTAGCGGGGGCCTACTACTCCTACGAGCAGTACTTC; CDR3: CASSSTGLAGAYYSYEQYF
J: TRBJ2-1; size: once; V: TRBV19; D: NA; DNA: TGTGCCAGTAGTCTCCAAGGGGTATACTCCTACAATGAGCAGTTCTTC; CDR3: CASSLQGVYSYNEQFF
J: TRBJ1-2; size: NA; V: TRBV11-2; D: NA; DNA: TGTGCCAGCAGCTTAGGAGACTATGGCTACACCTTC; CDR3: CASSLGDYGYTF
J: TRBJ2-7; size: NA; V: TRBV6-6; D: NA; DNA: TGTGCCAGCTCATATCAGGGGGAGGTACACGAGCAGTACTTC; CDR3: CASSYQGEVHEQYF
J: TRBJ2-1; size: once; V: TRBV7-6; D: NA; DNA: TGTGCCAGCAGTAGGGGGACCCACAATGAGCAGTTCTTC; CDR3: CASSRGTHNEQFF
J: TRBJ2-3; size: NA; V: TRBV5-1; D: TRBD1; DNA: TGCGCCAGCAGCTTGGTTGGCACAGGGGGCGGCACAGATACGCAGTATTTT; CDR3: CASSLVGTGGGTDTQYF
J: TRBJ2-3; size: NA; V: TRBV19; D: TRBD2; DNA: TGTGCCAGTAGTATATGGAGCGGGGTAGTAGATACGCAGTATTTT; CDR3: CASSIWSGVVDTQYF
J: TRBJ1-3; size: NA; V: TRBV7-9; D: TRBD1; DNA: TGTGCCAGCAGCTTATCAATAGGGACAGGATCGCGAAACACCATATATTTT; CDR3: CASSLSIGTGSRNTIYF
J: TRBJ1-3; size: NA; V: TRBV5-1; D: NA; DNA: TGCGCCAGCAGCTCAGGGATCTCTGGAAACACCATATATTTT; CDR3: CASSSGISGNTIYF